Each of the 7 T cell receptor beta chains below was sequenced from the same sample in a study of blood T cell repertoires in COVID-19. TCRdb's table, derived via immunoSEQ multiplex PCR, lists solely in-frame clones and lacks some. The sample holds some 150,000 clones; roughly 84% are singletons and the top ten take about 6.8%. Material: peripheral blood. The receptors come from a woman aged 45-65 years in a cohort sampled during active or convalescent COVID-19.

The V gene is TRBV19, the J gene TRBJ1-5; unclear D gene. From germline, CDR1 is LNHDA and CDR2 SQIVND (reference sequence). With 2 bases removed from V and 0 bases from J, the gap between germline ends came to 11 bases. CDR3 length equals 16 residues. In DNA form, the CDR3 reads TGTGCCAGTAGTATATGGGCAATGGATAGCAATCAGCCCCAGCATTTT. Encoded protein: CASSIWAMDSNQPQHF.

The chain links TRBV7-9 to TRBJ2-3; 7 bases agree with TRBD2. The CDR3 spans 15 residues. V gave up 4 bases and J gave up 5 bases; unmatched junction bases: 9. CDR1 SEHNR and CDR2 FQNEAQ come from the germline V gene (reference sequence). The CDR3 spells CASSSPGLPLDTQYF. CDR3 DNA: TGTGCCAGCAGCTCCCCGGGACTACCGTTAGATACGCAGTATTTT. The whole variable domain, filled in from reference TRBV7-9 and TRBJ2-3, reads DTGVSQNPRHKITKRGQNVTFRCDPISEHNRLYWYRQTLGQGPEFLTYFQNEAQLEKSRLLSDRFSAERPKGSFSTLEIQRTEQGDSAMYLCASSSPGLPLDTQYFGPGTRLTVL.

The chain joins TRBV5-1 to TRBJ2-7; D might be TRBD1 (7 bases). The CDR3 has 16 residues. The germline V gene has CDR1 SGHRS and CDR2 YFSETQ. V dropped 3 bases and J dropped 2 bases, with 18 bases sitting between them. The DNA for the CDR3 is TGCGCCAGCAGCTATCTGCGGGACAGCTCAGCCTACGAGCAGTACTTC. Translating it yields CASSYLRDSSAYEQYF.

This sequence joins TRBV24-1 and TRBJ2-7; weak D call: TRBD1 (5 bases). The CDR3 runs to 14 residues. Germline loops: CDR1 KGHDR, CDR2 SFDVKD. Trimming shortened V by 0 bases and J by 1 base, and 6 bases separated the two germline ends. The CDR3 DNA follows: TGTGCCACCAGTGATTTGCAGGGTTCCTACGAGCAGTACTTC. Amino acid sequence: CATSDLQGSYEQYF.

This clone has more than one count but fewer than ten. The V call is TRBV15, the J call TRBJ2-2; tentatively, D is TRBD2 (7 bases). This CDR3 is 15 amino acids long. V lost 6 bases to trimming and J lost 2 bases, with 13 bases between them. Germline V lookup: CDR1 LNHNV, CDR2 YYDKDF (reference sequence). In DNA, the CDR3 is TGTGCCACCAGTTCAACGGGGGGCAACACCGGGGAGCTGTTTTTT. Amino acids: CATSSTGGNTGELFF.

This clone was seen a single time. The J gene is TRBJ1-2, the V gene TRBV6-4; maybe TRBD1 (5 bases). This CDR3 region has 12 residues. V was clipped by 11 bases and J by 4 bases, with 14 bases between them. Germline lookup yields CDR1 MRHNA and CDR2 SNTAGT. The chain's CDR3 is CARGGGLYGYTF. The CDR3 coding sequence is TGTGCCCGGGGGGGAGGGCTCTATGGCTACACCTTC.

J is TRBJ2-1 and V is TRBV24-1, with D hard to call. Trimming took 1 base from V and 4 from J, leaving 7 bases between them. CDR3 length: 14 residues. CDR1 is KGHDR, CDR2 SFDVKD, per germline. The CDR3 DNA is TGTGCCACCAGTGATTTTAACAGTTACAATGAGCAGTTCTTC. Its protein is CATSDFNSYNEQFF.